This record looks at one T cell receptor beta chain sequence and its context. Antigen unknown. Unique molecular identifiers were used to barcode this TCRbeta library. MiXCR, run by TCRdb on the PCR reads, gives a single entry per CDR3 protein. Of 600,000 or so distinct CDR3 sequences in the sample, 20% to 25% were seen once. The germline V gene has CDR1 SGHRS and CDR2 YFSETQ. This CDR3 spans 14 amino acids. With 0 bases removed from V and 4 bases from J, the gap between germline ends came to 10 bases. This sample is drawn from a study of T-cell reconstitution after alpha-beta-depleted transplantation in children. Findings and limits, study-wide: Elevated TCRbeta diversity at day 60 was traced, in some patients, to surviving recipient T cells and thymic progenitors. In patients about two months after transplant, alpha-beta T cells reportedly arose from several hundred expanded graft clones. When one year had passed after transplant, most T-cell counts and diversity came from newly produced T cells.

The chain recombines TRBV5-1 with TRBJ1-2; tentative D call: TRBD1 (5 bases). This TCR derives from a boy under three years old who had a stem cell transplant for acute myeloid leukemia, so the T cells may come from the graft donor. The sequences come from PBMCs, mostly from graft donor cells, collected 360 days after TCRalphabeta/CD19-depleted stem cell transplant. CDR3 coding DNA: TGCGCCAGCAGCTTGGGAAGGGACGCCTATGGCTACACCTTC. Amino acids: CASSLGRDAYGYTF. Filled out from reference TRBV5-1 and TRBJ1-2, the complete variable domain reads KAGVTQTPRYLIKTRGQQVTLSCSPISGHRSVSWYQQTPGQGLQFLFEYFSETQRNKGNFPGRFSGRQFSNSRSEMNVSTLELGDSALYLCASSLGRDAYGYTFGSGTRLTVV.